One sample yielded the 10 T cell receptor beta chains listed below, sequenced in a study of cytomegalovirus exposure and HLA in healthy donors. The PCR used 60 Vbeta and 13 Jbeta primers. Clones were read by immunoSEQ multiplex PCR, and TCRdb kept only the in-frame ones, dropping some. The table has some 99,000 clones, around 70% seen once. The material sequenced was PBMCs. These receptors originate from a female donor in good health and CMV-seronegative.

A few counts support this clone. The chain combines TRBV7-2 with TRBJ2-7, with D perhaps TRBD2 (6 bases). V was clipped by 2 bases and J by 0 bases, with 11 bases between them. CDR3 length: 15 residues. Germline lookup yields CDR1 SGHTA and CDR2 FQGNSA. CDR3 DNA: TGTGCCAGCAGCTTAAGGAGGGTGAGCTCCTACGAGCAGTACTTC. It encodes CASSLRRVSSYEQYF.

V gene TRBV2 combines with J gene TRBJ1-5; TRBD1 agrees at 9 bases. V lost 6 bases and J lost 5; bases outside the gene matches: 5. CDR3 size: 14 residues. The germline V gene has CDR1 SNHLY and CDR2 FYNNEI. The CDR3 sequence: CASSVRTGDQPQHF. As DNA, the CDR3 is TGTGCCAGCAGCGTTCGGACAGGGGATCAGCCCCAGCATTTT. The full variable domain, rest sourced from reference TRBV2 and TRBJ1-5, is EPEVTQTPSHQVTQMGQEVILRCVPISNHLYFYWYRQILGQKVEFLVSFYNNEISEKSEIFDDQFSVERPDGSNFTLKIRSTKLEDSAMYFCASSVRTGDQPQHFGDGTRLSIL.

This chain uses TRBV2 with TRBJ1-1, with D perhaps matching TRBD1 (5 bases). Looked up from germline, CDR1 is SNHLY and CDR2 is FYNNEI. This CDR3 region has 12 residues. V was clipped by 4 bases and J by 3 bases, with 6 bases between them. The CDR3 DNA reads TGTGCCAGCAGTGGACAGTACACTGAAGCTTTCTTT. This translates into CASSGQYTEAFF.

This clone showed up just a few times. V is TRBV30 and J is TRBJ1-3; 7 nucleotides match TRBD1. CDR3 length equals 15 residues. Germline trimming cut 0 bases from V and 1 base from J; bases unmatched to any gene: 3. CDR1 is GTSNPN and CDR2 is SVGIG in the germline V gene (reference sequence). In DNA, the CDR3 is TGTGCCTGGAGTGTACAGGGGTTTTCTGGAAACACCATATATTTT. It translates to CAWSVQGFSGNTIYF.

This clone was detected only a few times. The chain is built from TRBV5-6 and TRBJ2-3; D might be TRBD1 (5 bases). Germline V CDR1 and CDR2: SGHDT, YYEEEE. The CDR3 extends over 16 amino acids. The V and J ends lost 1 base and 5 bases respectively, with 17 bases between them. The DNA of the CDR3 is TGTGCCAGCAGCTTGTCCGTGACAGAGGCTGGAGATACGCAGTATTTT. It yields the protein CASSLSVTEAGDTQYF.

The V call is TRBV5-4, the J call TRBJ1-6, with TRBD1 identical over 7 bases. Per germline, CDR1 SGHNT and CDR2 YYREEE (reference sequence). The CDR3 is 18 amino acids. The trim removed 2 bases at V and 3 bases at J, leaving 11 bases unmatched. This CDR3 is CASSFRPQGVFYNSPLHF. CDR3 nucleotides: TGTGCCAGCAGCTTTCGACCTCAGGGGGTCTTCTATAATTCACCCCTCCACTTT.

This chain links TRBV10-3 with TRBJ1-1; D is possibly TRBD1 (6 bases). The CDR3 consists of 14 residues. Germline assignment: CDR1 ENHRY and CDR2 SYGVKD. Deletions cut 6 bases from V and 1 base from J, with 12 bases between. For the CDR3, the DNA is TGTGCCATCAGCCCCGGGACACAGAACACTGAAGCTTTCTTT. This gives the protein CAISPGTQNTEAFF.

The table lists this clone with a few counts. This sequence joins TRBV6-6 and TRBJ2-1; 11 bases line up with TRBD2. The CDR3 length is 16 residues. Trimming took 4 bases from V and 6 from J; bases not matched to a gene: 8. Per the germline V gene, CDR1 is MNHNY and CDR2 is SVGAGI (reference sequence). The CDR3 reads CASSSSGLAGGNEQFF. Written as DNA, the CDR3 is TGTGCCAGCAGTTCTTCAGGCCTAGCGGGAGGCAATGAGCAGTTCTTC.

This chain uses TRBV29-1 with TRBJ1-1; 7 bases map to TRBD1. Looked up from germline, CDR1 is SQVTM and CDR2 is ANQGSEA. This CDR3 has 13 residues. V was pared by 6 bases and J by 0 bases, with 4 bases of the junction left unmatched. The CDR3 DNA reads TGCAGCGTAGACAGGGACATGAACACTGAAGCTTTCTTT. Encoded protein: CSVDRDMNTEAFF.

This clone was counted between two and nine times. The chain links TRBV29-1 to TRBJ2-3, with TRBD1 as a possible D gene (6 bases). CDR1 is SQVTM, CDR2 ANQGSEA, per germline. CDR3 length: 14 residues. The germline V and J ends were trimmed by 7 bases and 2 bases, with 16 bases remaining between them. The CDR3 DNA is TGCAGCGCCCTACAGGGTGCCTTCACAGATACGCAGTATTTT. Its translation is CSALQGAFTDTQYF.